These 26 T cell receptor beta chains were all obtained from the same sample, sequenced in a study of siplizumab effects on memory and regulatory T cells. Some clones are missing from TCRdb's copy, which holds only in-frame ones; the method was immunoSEQ multiplex PCR. The data show about 68,000 clones, roughly 93% seen once. The sample was CD8+ T cells sorted from blood. These receptors were taken from a human donor in good health.

Regarding this clone: This same CDR3 is encoded by further DNA sequences in the sample. This chain joins TRBV25-1 and TRBJ2-2; the D gene is possibly TRBD2 (6 bases). V was clipped by 3 bases and J by 2 bases, with 16 bases between them. Germline CDR1 MGHDK, CDR2 SYGVNS. The CDR3 totals 17 residues. The CDR3: CASSDGGKRANTGELFF. DNA of the CDR3: TGTGCCAGCAGTGATGGGGGGAAGCGAGCAAACACCGGGGAGCTGTTTTTT.

This clone was seen just once. The chain has TRBV5-6 and TRBJ2-2; D not certain. V lost 4 bases and J 1 base, leaving 8 bases between the germline ends. Germline CDR1 is SGHDT and CDR2 is YYEEEE. The CDR3 sequence is 14 residues long. The DNA of the CDR3 is TGTGCCAGCAGCACCTACAGGAACACCGGGGAGCTGTTTTTT. It specifies CASSTYRNTGELFF.

The chain couples TRBV5-5 to TRBJ2-3; no firm D call. The CDR3 runs to 12 residues. Germline V gene sequence: CDR1 SGHKS, CDR2 YYEKEE (reference sequence). The germline V and J ends were trimmed by 4 bases and 3 bases, with 6 bases remaining between them. The CDR3 coding sequence is TGTGCCAGCAGCCCCGGGACAGATACGCAGTATTTT. Its translation: CASSPGTDTQYF.

The V call is TRBV9, the J call TRBJ2-4, with D tentatively TRBD1 or TRBD2 (5 bases each). Per the germline V gene, CDR1 is SGDLS and CDR2 is YYNGEE. V was pared by 4 bases and J by 0 bases, with 14 bases between. CDR3 size: 16 residues. The CDR3: CASSPGRSEAKNIQYF. CDR3 bases: TGTGCCAGCAGCCCGGGGCGGAGTGAAGCCAAAAACATTCAGTACTTC.

CDR3 residues: CASSEKRERGGTEAFF. The CDR3 DNA reads as TGTGCCAGCAGCGAAAAGCGGGAGAGGGGGGGCACTGAAGCTTTCTTT. The chain links TRBV21-1 to TRBJ1-1. TRBV21-1 is noted as a pseudogene. The CDR3 runs 16 residues.

This clone has just one count. The V gene is TRBV6-1, the J gene TRBJ1-1; possibly TRBD1 for D (5 bases). V lost 4 bases to trimming and J lost 1 base, with 7 bases between them. The CDR3 length is 13 residues. CDR1 MNHNS and CDR2 SASEGT come from the germline V gene. The CDR3 sequence is CASSATENTEAFF. The CDR3 region has the DNA TGTGCCAGCAGTGCGACAGAGAACACTGAAGCTTTCTTT.

The chain links TRBV27 to TRBJ1-1; D perhaps matches TRBD1 (6 bases). This CDR3 spans 16 amino acids. V lost 3 bases and J lost 0, with 14 bases in between. Looked up from germline, CDR1 is MNHEY and CDR2 is SMNVEV (reference sequence). The CDR3 coding sequence is TGTGCCAGCAGTTTTGGGGGGCGGTGGATGAACACTGAAGCTTTCTTT. It specifies CASSFGGRWMNTEAFF.

The gene calls are TRBV19 and TRBJ2-5; D might be TRBD1 or TRBD2, each matching 5 bases. The CDR3 loop spans 14 amino acids. V lost 3 bases, J lost 4 bases, and 12 bases lay in between. CDR1 is LNHDA and CDR2 is SQIVND in the germline V gene (reference sequence). In DNA form, the CDR3 reads TGTGCCAGTAGTATCGGGACCGGGGCAGAGACCCAGTACTTC. As protein: CASSIGTGAETQYF. The entire variable domain, with the rest obtained from reference TRBV19 and TRBJ2-5, is as follows: DGGITQSPKYLFRKEGQNVTLSCEQNLNHDAMYWYRQDPGQGLRLIYYSQIVNDFQKGDIAEGYSVSREKKESFPLTVTSAQKNPTAFYLCASSIGTGAETQYFGPGTRLLVL.

This chain uses TRBV11-3 with TRBJ2-2, with D tentatively TRBD1 or TRBD2 (5 bases each). The CDR3 spans 13 residues. The V end lost 3 bases, the J end lost 7 bases, and 9 bases lay between the germline ends. CDR1 and CDR2 from the germline V gene are SGHNT and YENEEA. The CDR3 coding sequence is TGTGCCAGCAGCTTGGGGGACGACGGGGAGCTGTTTTTT. This codes for CASSLGDDGELFF. Looking up the rest from reference TRBV11-3 and TRBJ2-2 gives the full variable domain: EAGVVQSPRYKIIEKKQPVAFWCNPISGHNTLYWYLQNLGQGPELLIRYENEEAVDDSQLPKDRFSAERLKGVDSTLKIQPAELGDSAVYLCASSLGDDGELFFGEGSRLTVL.

The CDR3 DNA reads TGTGCCAGTAGGCCGGGGGGGGAGGCCGGGGAGCTGTTTTTT. Translation gives CASRPGGEAGELFF. V is TRBV19 and J is TRBJ2-2; 8 bases are a match to TRBD2. The V gene end was trimmed by 6 bases and the J gene end by 6 bases; junction bases not matched to a gene: 6. CDR1 is LNHDA, CDR2 SQIVND, per germline (reference sequence). CDR3 length: 14 residues.

This chain joins TRBV14 and TRBJ2-5; the D gene is possibly TRBD1 (5 bases). V shed 0 bases and J shed 2 bases, with 7 bases lying between them. The CDR3 extends over 14 amino acids. Germline CDR1 reads SGHDN; CDR2 reads FVKESK. The CDR3 loop is CASSQEDRQETQYF. CDR3 DNA: TGTGCCAGCAGCCAAGAAGACAGACAAGAGACCCAGTACTTC.

The chain uses TRBV5-4 and TRBJ2-1, with 9 bases identical to TRBD2. V trimming: 5 bases; J trimming: 6 bases; junction bases outside the gene matches: 6. The CDR3 totals 14 residues. Germline CDR1 and CDR2: SGHNT and YYREEE (reference sequence). The CDR3 DNA reads TGTGCCAGCAGAAGTAGCGGGGGTTTCAATGAGCAGTTCTTC. Its protein is CASRSSGGFNEQFF.

The chain joins TRBV14 to TRBJ1-1; TRBD1 aligns across 7 bases. Germline assignment: CDR1 SGHDN and CDR2 FVKESK. This CDR3 has 13 amino acids. Germline trimming cut 10 bases from V and 4 bases from J; bases unmatched to any gene: 9. The CDR3: CATQQGIGTEAFF. CDR3 sequence (DNA): TGTGCCACCCAACAGGGGATAGGCACTGAAGCTTTCTTT.

This chain connects TRBV4-3 to TRBJ2-3, with 11 bases lining up with TRBD2. The junction had 10 bases not matched to a gene; V was cut back by 1 base and J by 4 bases. The CDR3 consists of 18 residues. Germline loops: CDR1 LGHNA, CDR2 YSLEER. The CDR3 nucleotides read TGCGCCAGCAGCCAAGCAACGTTCACTAGCGGGGGAGCAGATACGCAGTATTTT. It translates to CASSQATFTSGGADTQYF.

J is TRBJ1-6 and V is TRBV9, with 8 bases identical to TRBD1. The CDR3 contains 14 residues. Germline CDR1 and CDR2: SGDLS and YYNGEE. Losses at the gene ends were 5 bases for V and 9 bases for J; bases not matched to a gene: 7. CDR3 sequence reads: CASSGDTGGSPLHF. DNA of the CDR3: TGTGCCAGCAGTGGAGACACAGGGGGTTCACCCCTCCACTTT. The variable domain in full, with the rest retrieved from reference TRBV9 and TRBJ1-6, is DSGVTQTPKHLITATGQRVTLRCSPRSGDLSVYWYQQSLDQGLQFLIQYYNGEERAKGNILERFSAQQFPDLHSELNLSSLELGDSALYFCASSGDTGGSPLHFGNGTRLTVT.

The J gene is TRBJ1-2, the V gene TRBV5-1, with D uncertain. V lost 0 bases and J 5 bases, leaving 5 bases between the germline ends. Per germline, CDR1 SGHRS and CDR2 YFSETQ. This CDR3 spans 12 amino acids. The CDR3 sequence is CASSLDGYGYTF. Written as DNA, the CDR3 is TGCGCCAGCAGCTTGGACGGATATGGCTACACCTTC.

V is TRBV4-3 and J is TRBJ1-2; D may be TRBD1 (6 bases). In germline, CDR1 is LGHNA, CDR2 YSLEER. V was shortened by 0 bases and J by 6 bases, with 11 bases between the two germline ends. CDR3 length equals 14 residues. The CDR3 DNA follows: TGCGCCAGCAGCCAAGACAGGGGAGGTAATGGCTACACCTTC. Amino acids: CASSQDRGGNGYTF.

V is TRBV10-3 and J is TRBJ2-5, with TRBD1 matching over 9 bases. Germline trimming cut 6 bases from V and 3 bases from J; bases unmatched to any gene: 8. CDR3 length: 15 residues. Germline V gives CDR1 ENHRY, CDR2 SYGVKD. The CDR3 region is CAIRMTGGMEETQYF. CDR3 bases: TGTGCCATCAGAATGACAGGGGGGATGGAAGAGACCCAGTACTTC.

This clone was picked up a small number of times. V is TRBV6-5 and J is TRBJ1-4; no definite D call. Germline values: CDR1 MNHEY, CDR2 SVGAGI. V lost 5 bases and J 3 bases, leaving 13 bases between the germline ends. The CDR3 covers 15 residues. The CDR3 region is CASSIGGGSNEKLFF. CDR3 coding DNA: TGTGCCAGCAGTATCGGTGGTGGGTCTAATGAAAAACTGTTTTTT.

The chain couples TRBV27 to TRBJ2-7, with 7 bases that match TRBD1. V dropped 3 bases and J dropped 4; count of bases not matched to a gene: 3. The CDR3 contains 13 residues. Looked up from germline, CDR1 is MNHEY and CDR2 is SMNVEV (reference sequence). CDR3 loop: CASSFGQEYEQYF. The CDR3 DNA is TGTGCCAGCAGTTTTGGACAGGAGTACGAGCAGTACTTC.

V and J are TRBV19 and TRBJ1-1, with no clear D. The ends were cut back, 3 bases at V and 1 base at J, with 6 bases in the middle. The CDR3 extends over 13 amino acids. Germline CDR1 LNHDA, CDR2 SQIVND (reference sequence). CDR3 residues: CASSIVQNTEAFF. The CDR3 nucleotides read TGTGCCAGTAGTATCGTTCAGAACACTGAAGCTTTCTTT.

The V and J genes are TRBV9 and TRBJ2-1; D may correspond to TRBD1 or TRBD2 (5 bases each). Trimming took 0 bases from V and 5 from J, leaving 12 bases between them. This CDR3 is built from 15 residues. The germline gives CDR1 SGDLS, CDR2 YYNGEE. Here the CDR3 DNA reads TGTGCCAGCAGCGTAGGGCAGGGACCCAACAATGAGCAGTTCTTC. Translation: CASSVGQGPNNEQFF.

J is TRBJ2-3 and V is TRBV4-2; 9 positions match TRBD2. Trimming removed 0 bases from V and 3 bases from J; junction bases left unmatched: 10. Germline V gene lookup returns CDR1 LGHNA and CDR2 YNFKEQ. CDR3 length: 18 residues. The CDR3 DNA reads TGTGCCAGCAGCCAAGATGGGACCGGTAGCGGGGGTACAGATACGCAGTATTTT. This codes for CASSQDGTGSGGTDTQYF.

J is TRBJ1-1 and V is TRBV19; D may be TRBD1 (6 bases). The V and J ends lost 8 bases and 1 base respectively, with 8 bases between them. The CDR3 runs to 12 residues. Germline CDR1 reads LNHDA; CDR2 reads SQIVND (reference sequence). The CDR3 protein is CASLQGNTEAFF. CDR3 DNA sequence: TGTGCCAGTTTACAGGGGAACACTGAAGCTTTCTTT.

The chain joins TRBV4-1 to TRBJ2-2; a weak D match, TRBD1 (6 bases). With 0 bases removed from V and 5 bases from J, the gap between germline ends came to 10 bases. Germline V CDR1 and CDR2: MGHRA, YSYEKL. CDR3 length equals 15 residues. The CDR3 sequence is CASSQEPGETGELFF. The CDR3 region has the DNA TGCGCCAGCAGCCAAGAACCAGGGGAAACCGGGGAGCTGTTTTTT.

The rearrangement links TRBV19 to TRBJ2-1, with 9 bases lining up with TRBD2. The germline CDR1 and CDR2 sequences are LNHDA and SQIVND (reference sequence). This CDR3 comprises 15 residues. J gave up 5 bases and V 1 base, and 3 bases lay outside the gene matches. CDR3 in DNA: TGTGCCAGTAGTATAGCTCAGCGGGGGGACAATGAGCAGTTCTTC. Translated: CASSIAQRGDNEQFF.